This record concerns one TCR beta chain sequence. The data are from a study of T cells in Graves' hyperthyroidism and ophthalmopathy. Germline CDR1 reads MGHRA; CDR2 reads YSYEKL. The CDR3 has 13 amino acids. The V gene end was trimmed by 2 bases and the J gene end by 7 bases; junction bases not matched to a gene: 3. Regions amplified from RNA transcripts were the TCR beta CDR3 regions. First-round RT-PCR targeting the TCR CDR3 was performed with the HTBI primer set. TCRdb redid the calling of the multiplex PCR reads with MiXCR, one entry per CDR3 protein. The table includes around 430,000 distinct CDR3 sequences, 15% detected once.

This chain joins TRBV4-1 and TRBJ2-7; TRBD1 matches 9 bases. Sequencing was performed on blood. The TCR originated in a young woman with Graves' hyperthyroidism. CDR3 in DNA: TGCGCCAGCAGCCAAAACAGGGGGCGTGAGCAGTACTTC. Protein product: CASSQNRGREQYF.